The 21 T cell receptor beta chains presented below share a single source sample, sequenced in a study of vaccination and CD4 T cells after COVID-19. The treatment denotes: approximately nine-day PBMC culture with coronavirus spike peptide pools or control peptides (ViraFEST assay). These TCRs are of unknown antigen specificity. With the Oncomine TCR Beta short-read assay, DNA from cultured CD4+ T cells was sequenced. Via MiXCR, TCRdb re-called the PCR reads, giving one row per CDR3 protein. The sample lists about 20,000 distinct CDR3 sequences, 43% occurring once. The source material was CD4+ T cells from blood, cultured in vitro. The receptor set was obtained from a human donor who had recovered from COVID-19.

The chain couples TRBV20-1 to TRBJ1-4; 8 bases match TRBD1. After removal of 0 bases from V and 7 bases from J, the junction contained 4 bases not matched to a gene. From germline, CDR1 is DFQATT and CDR2 SNEGSKA (reference sequence). There are 14 residues in the CDR3. This chain's CDR3 is CSARDRGRGEKLFF. In DNA form, the CDR3 reads TGCAGTGCTAGAGACAGGGGGCGAGGTGAAAAACTGTTTTTT.

The genes are TRBV2 and TRBJ2-7; D assignment may be TRBD1 or TRBD2 (5 bases each). Trimming left V 6 bases short and J 0 bases short, with 18 bases between. Per germline, CDR1 SNHLY and CDR2 FYNNEI. CDR3 length equals 16 residues. The DNA of the CDR3 is TGTGCCAGCAGCTCAAGCTCAGGGAGAGGCTCCTACGAGCAGTACTTC. Protein: CASSSSSGRGSYEQYF.

This chain links TRBV6-1 with TRBJ2-2, with 7 bases identical to TRBD2. Germline V gives CDR1 MNHNS, CDR2 SASEGT. This CDR3 has 16 residues. After removal of 6 bases from V and 2 bases from J, the junction contained 9 bases not matched to a gene. In DNA form, the CDR3 reads TGTGCCAGCAGACCCGGAACGGGACTAAACACCGGGGAGCTGTTTTTT. Translated: CASRPGTGLNTGELFF.

J is TRBJ2-1 and V is TRBV7-6; no clear D. V lost 5 bases and J 7 bases, leaving 18 bases between the germline ends. Per germline, CDR1 SGHVS and CDR2 FNYEAQ. CDR3 size: 15 residues. CDR3 sequence (DNA): TGTGCCAGCAGCCCGACCCCCAGTACAAGAAATGAGCAGTTCTTC. Translated: CASSPTPSTRNEQFF.

As to this clonotype: One end of the junction varies from germline; a read error may be responsible. This chain joins TRBV29-1 and TRBJ2-5; D is possibly TRBD1 or TRBD2 (6 bases each). This CDR3 is built from 13 residues. CDR1 is SQVTM, CDR2 ANQGSEA, per germline. Written as DNA, the CDR3 is TGCAAAGAGGAAGGGGGGACCCAAGAGATCCAGTACTTC. Its translation is CKEEGGTQEIQYF.

This clonotype turned up a few times. This chain joins TRBV5-1 and TRBJ2-5, with 13 bases matching TRBD2. Germline V gene lookup returns CDR1 SGHRS and CDR2 YFSETQ. After removal of 2 bases from V and 2 bases from J, the junction contained 6 bases not matched to a gene. The CDR3 sequence is 17 residues long. CDR3 residues: CASSLGLAGVLQETQYF. The CDR3 coding sequence is TGCGCCAGCAGCTTAGGACTAGCGGGGGTGCTACAAGAGACCCAGTACTTC.

In its sample, this clonotype was seen a few times. This sequence joins TRBV20-1 and TRBJ1-2, with D maybe TRBD1 (5 bases). Trimming stripped 0 bases from V and 3 bases from J, with 14 bases between. The CDR3 spans 15 residues. Looked up from germline, CDR1 is DFQATT and CDR2 is SNEGSKA (reference sequence). The CDR3 DNA sequence: TGCAGTGCTAGAGATGGAGGGGCGCGCTACTATGGCTACACCTTC. Translating gives CSARDGGARYYGYTF.

This sequence joins TRBV6-1 and TRBJ2-3, with unresolved D. Germline V gives CDR1 MNHNS, CDR2 SASEGT. There are 13 residues in the CDR3. V was clipped by 4 bases and J by 5 bases, with 10 bases between them. CDR3 nucleotide sequence: TGTGCCAGCAGTGTTGGCTGGGGAGATACGCAGTATTTT. Translating gives CASSVGWGDTQYF.

The chain combines TRBV10-1 with TRBJ2-2; no clear D gene. The V gene's germline CDR1 is WNHNN and CDR2 SYGVQD (reference sequence). This CDR3 has 14 amino acids. Trimming shortened V by 0 bases and J by 3 bases, and 5 bases separated the two germline ends. The CDR3 is CASSESSDTGELFF. DNA for the CDR3: TGCGCCAGCAGTGAGTCATCCGACACCGGGGAGCTGTTTTTT.

The chain has TRBV7-8 and TRBJ2-7; TRBD2 agrees at 7 bases. The germline V gene encodes CDR1 SGHVS and CDR2 FQNEAQ. V lost 0 bases, J lost 6 bases, and 5 bases stayed unmatched. The CDR3 length is 14 residues. CDR3 region: CASSLAREAGEQYF. The DNA of the CDR3 is TGTGCCAGCAGCTTAGCACGGGAGGCTGGCGAGCAGTACTTC.

The rearrangement joins TRBV28 to TRBJ1-4; no reliable D call. Germline-derived CDR1 and CDR2 are MDHEN and SYDVKM. The CDR3 runs to 14 residues. Deletions cut 2 bases from V and 8 bases from J, with 12 bases between. CDR3 region: CASSLPGDWEKLFF. The CDR3 bases are TGTGCCAGCAGTTTACCCGGAGATTGGGAAAAACTGTTTTTT.

The table lists this clonotype with a count of one. The chain uses TRBV10-3 and TRBJ2-7; the D gene is possibly TRBD2 (5 bases). Trimming shortened V by 5 bases and J by 2 bases, and 7 bases separated the two germline ends. The CDR3 totals 12 residues. In germline, CDR1 is ENHRY, CDR2 SYGVKD. The CDR3 coding sequence is TGTGCCATCAGTACCGGGACCTACGAGCAGTACTTC. It translates to CAISTGTYEQYF.

This clonotype was seen a few times. This sequence joins TRBV20-1 and TRBJ2-3; 12 nucleotides align to TRBD2. Trimming removed 5 bases from V and 0 bases from J; junction bases left unmatched: 6. The length of the CDR3 is 16 residues. Germline lookup yields CDR1 DFQATT and CDR2 SNEGSKA (reference sequence). The CDR3 loop is CSAPLAGGPSTDTQYF. DNA of the CDR3: TGCAGTGCTCCCCTAGCGGGGGGGCCCAGCACAGATACGCAGTATTTT.

The chain employs TRBV27 and TRBJ1-2; no definite D call. With 3 bases removed from V and 8 bases from J, the gap between germline ends came to 19 bases. Germline assignment: CDR1 MNHEY and CDR2 SMNVEV (reference sequence). The CDR3 is 15 amino acids. In DNA, the CDR3 is TGTGCCAGCAGTTTGTGGGGAGCGGGCCAGAGAGGCTACACCTTC. Protein: CASSLWGAGQRGYTF.

The chain is built from TRBV7-2 and TRBJ2-3; D gene ambiguous. With 5 bases removed from V and 4 bases from J, the gap between germline ends came to 10 bases. Germline V gives CDR1 SGHTA, CDR2 FQGNSA. The CDR3 is made up of 13 amino acids. CDR3 in DNA: TGTGCCAGCAGCGTGATGGGTCCAGATACGCAGTATTTT. Translated: CASSVMGPDTQYF.

The chain uses TRBV29-1 and TRBJ2-3, with TRBD2 identical over 11 bases. CDR1 and CDR2 (germline): SQVTM, ANQGSEA. The CDR3 is made up of 15 amino acids. Trimming took 3 bases from V and 0 from J; bases not matched to a gene: 2. The CDR3 spells CSVEGLAVSTDTQYF. The CDR3 DNA is TGCAGCGTTGAGGGACTAGCGGTGAGCACAGATACGCAGTATTTT.

There are a few counts of this clonotype. The chain uses TRBV28 and TRBJ2-7, with D uncertain. The CDR3 is 12 amino acids. CDR1 MDHEN and CDR2 SYDVKM come from the germline V gene. V lost 5 bases to trimming and J lost 7 bases, with 12 bases between them. In DNA, the CDR3 is TGTGCCAGCAGTCCTTCTCACTTGGAGCAGTACTTC. It is translated as CASSPSHLEQYF.

The chain uses TRBV5-1 and TRBJ2-7; 7 bases are a match to TRBD1. Germline CDR1 reads SGHRS; CDR2 reads YFSETQ. The CDR3 covers 14 residues. Trimming at V came to 4 bases and at J to 5 bases, leaving 9 bases not matched to a gene. The CDR3 is CASSISGQPHEQYF. The DNA for the CDR3 is TGCGCCAGCAGCATATCGGGACAGCCGCACGAGCAGTACTTC.

This chain connects TRBV30 to TRBJ1-6; 7 bases agree with TRBD1. The V segment lost 0 bases and the J segment 5 bases; nucleotides outside the gene matches: 10. Germline loops: CDR1 GTSNPN, CDR2 SVGIG (reference sequence). The CDR3 loop spans 17 amino acids. DNA for the CDR3: TGTGCCTGGAGTGTACAGTCTAGGGACAGAGATAATTCACCCCTCCACTTT. Protein sequence: CAWSVQSRDRDNSPLHF.

This chain links TRBV11-3 with TRBJ2-2; 9 bases match TRBD2. The trim removed 10 bases at V and 5 bases at J, leaving 14 bases unmatched. The CDR3 has 16 residues. Germline CDR1 is SGHNT and CDR2 is YENEEA. Here the CDR3 DNA reads TGTGCCACTCGAGGGGGCGGGGGGGCACGGACCGGGGAGCTGTTTTTT. The encoded protein is CATRGGGGARTGELFF.

This clonotype was observed once. The rearrangement uses TRBV4-2 and TRBJ2-5; 7 bases map to TRBD2. The CDR3 spans 16 residues. Losses at the gene ends were 0 bases for V and 5 bases for J; bases not matched to a gene: 9. The germline CDR1 and CDR2 sequences are LGHNA and YNFKEQ. This CDR3 is CASSQDRGRGMETQYF. The CDR3 DNA reads as TGTGCCAGCAGCCAAGATCGCGGGAGAGGGATGGAGACCCAGTACTTC.